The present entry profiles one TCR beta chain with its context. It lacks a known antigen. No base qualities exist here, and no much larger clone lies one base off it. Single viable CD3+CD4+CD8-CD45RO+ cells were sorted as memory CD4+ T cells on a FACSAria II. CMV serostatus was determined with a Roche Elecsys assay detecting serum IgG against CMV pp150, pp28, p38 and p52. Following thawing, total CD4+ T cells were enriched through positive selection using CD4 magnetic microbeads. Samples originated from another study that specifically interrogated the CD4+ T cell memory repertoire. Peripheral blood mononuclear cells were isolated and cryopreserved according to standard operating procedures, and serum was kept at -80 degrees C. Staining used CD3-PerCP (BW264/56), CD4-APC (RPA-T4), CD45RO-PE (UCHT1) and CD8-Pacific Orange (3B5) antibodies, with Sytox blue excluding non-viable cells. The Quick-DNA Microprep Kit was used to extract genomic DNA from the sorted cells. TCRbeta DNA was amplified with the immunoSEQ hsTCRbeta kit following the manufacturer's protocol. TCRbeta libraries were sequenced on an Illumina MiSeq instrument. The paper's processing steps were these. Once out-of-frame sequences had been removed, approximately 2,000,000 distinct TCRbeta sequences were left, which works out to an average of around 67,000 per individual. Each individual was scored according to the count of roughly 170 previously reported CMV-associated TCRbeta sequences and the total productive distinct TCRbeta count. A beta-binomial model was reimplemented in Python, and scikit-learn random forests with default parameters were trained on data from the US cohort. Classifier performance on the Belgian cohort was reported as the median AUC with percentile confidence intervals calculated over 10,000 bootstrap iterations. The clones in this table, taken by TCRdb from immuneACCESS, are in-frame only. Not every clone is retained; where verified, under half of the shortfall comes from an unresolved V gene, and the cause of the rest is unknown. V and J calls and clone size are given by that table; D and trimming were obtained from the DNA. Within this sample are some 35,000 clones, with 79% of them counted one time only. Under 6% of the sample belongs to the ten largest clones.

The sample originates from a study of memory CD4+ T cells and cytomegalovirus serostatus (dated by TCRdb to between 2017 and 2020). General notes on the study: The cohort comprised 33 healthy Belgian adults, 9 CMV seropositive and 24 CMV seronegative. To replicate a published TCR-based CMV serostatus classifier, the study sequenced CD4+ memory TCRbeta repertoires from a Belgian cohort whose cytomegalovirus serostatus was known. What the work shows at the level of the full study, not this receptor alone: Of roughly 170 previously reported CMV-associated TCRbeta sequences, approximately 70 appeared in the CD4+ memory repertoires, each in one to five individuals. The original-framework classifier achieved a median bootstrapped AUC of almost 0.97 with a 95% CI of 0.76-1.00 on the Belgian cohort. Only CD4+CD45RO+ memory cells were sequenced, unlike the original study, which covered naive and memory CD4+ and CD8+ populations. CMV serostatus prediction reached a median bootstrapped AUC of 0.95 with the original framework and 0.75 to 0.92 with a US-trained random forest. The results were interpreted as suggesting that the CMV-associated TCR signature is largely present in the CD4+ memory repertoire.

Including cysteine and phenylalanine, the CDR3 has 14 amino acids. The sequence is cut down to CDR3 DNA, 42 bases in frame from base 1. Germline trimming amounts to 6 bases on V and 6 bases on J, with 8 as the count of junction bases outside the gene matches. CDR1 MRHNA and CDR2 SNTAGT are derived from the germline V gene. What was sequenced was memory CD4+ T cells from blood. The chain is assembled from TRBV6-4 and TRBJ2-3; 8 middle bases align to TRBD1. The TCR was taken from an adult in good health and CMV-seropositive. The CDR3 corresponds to CASRADRVGDTQYF. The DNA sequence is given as TGTGCCAGCAGAGCGGACAGGGTGGGTGATACGCAGTATTTT.